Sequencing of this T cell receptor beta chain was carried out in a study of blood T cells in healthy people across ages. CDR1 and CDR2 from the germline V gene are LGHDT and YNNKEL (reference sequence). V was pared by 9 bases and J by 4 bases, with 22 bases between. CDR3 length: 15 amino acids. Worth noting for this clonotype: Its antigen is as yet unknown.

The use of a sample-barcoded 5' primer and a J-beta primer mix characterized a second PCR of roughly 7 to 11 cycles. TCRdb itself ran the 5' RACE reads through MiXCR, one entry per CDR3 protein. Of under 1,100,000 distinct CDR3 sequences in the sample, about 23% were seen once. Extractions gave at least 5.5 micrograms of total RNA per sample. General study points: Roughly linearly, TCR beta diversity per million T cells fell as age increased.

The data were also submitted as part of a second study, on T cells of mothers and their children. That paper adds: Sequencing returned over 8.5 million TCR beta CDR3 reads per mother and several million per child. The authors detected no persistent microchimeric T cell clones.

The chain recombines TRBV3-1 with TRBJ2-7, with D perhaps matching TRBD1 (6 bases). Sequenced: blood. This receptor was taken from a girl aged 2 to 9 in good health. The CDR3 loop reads CASRDEGHGSYEQYF. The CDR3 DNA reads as TGTGCCAGTAGAGACGAGGGACACGGTTCTTACGAGCAGTACTTC.